Below, 13 T cell receptor beta chains from the same sample are listed, as sequenced in a study of blood T cell repertoires in COVID-19. Clones were read by immunoSEQ multiplex PCR, and TCRdb kept only the in-frame ones, dropping some. Of around 70,000 clones in the sample, around three quarters were seen once. Sequenced material: peripheral blood. These receptors were taken from a man aged 60 to 75 with active or convalescent COVID-19.

The V call is TRBV20-1, the J call TRBJ2-7; D is undetermined. The CDR3 sequence is 11 residues long. Germline lookup yields CDR1 DFQATT and CDR2 SNEGSKA (reference sequence). V gave up 6 bases and J gave up 2 bases, with 8 bases separating them. CDR3 nucleotides: TGCAGTGCCAGGAATACCTACGAGCAGTACTTC. This translates into CSARNTYEQYF.

The chain carries TRBV5-6 and TRBJ1-5, with D possibly matching TRBD1 (6 bases). Trimming pared 4 bases from V and 0 bases from J, leaving 14 bases between. CDR1 is SGHDT, CDR2 YYEEEE, per germline. This CDR3 comprises 16 residues. CDR3 loop: CASSRRTELSNQPQHF. The CDR3 region has the DNA TGTGCCAGCAGCCGGAGGACAGAACTTAGCAATCAGCCCCAGCATTTT.

The CDR3 sequence is CATSDAGTGVTGELFF. The CDR3 DNA follows: TGTGCCACCAGTGATGCCGGGACAGGAGTCACCGGGGAGCTGTTTTTT. The gene calls are TRBV24-1 and TRBJ2-2; TRBD1 agrees at 8 bases. From germline, CDR1 is KGHDR and CDR2 SFDVKD. V trimming: 3 bases; J trimming: 4 bases; junction bases outside the gene matches: 6. The CDR3 has 16 amino acids.

This chain uses TRBV7-9 with TRBJ2-1; D possibly corresponds to TRBD2 (5 bases). CDR3 length: 16 amino acids. Germline loops: CDR1 SEHNR, CDR2 FQNEAQ (reference sequence). V lost 4 bases to trimming and J lost 6 bases, with 19 bases between them. The CDR3 DNA reads TGTGCCAGCAGCTCAAGGACTTGGGCAAAGGGCAATGAGCAGTTCTTC. Translation gives CASSSRTWAKGNEQFF.

The rearrangement links TRBV3-1 (or the pseudogene TRBV3-2) to TRBJ2-5; D call uncertain. This CDR3 is built from 12 residues. V was clipped by 2 bases and J by 4 bases, with 5 bases between them. Germline V CDR1 and CDR2: LGHDT, YNNKEL (reference sequence). In DNA form, the CDR3 reads TGTGCCAGCAGCCAATTTCGAGAGACCCAGTACTTC. This translates into CASSQFRETQYF.

The chain couples TRBV3-1 (or the pseudogene TRBV3-2) to TRBJ2-7, with 8 bases identical to TRBD2. The CDR3 is 13 residues long. CDR1 and CDR2 from the germline V gene are LGHDT and YNNKEL (reference sequence). V gave up 0 bases and J gave up 12 bases; unmatched junction bases: 7. Here the CDR3 reads CASSQDPAGGMYF. CDR3 nucleotide sequence: TGTGCCAGCAGCCAAGATCCCGCGGGGGGTATGTACTTC.

This clone came up a few times. The chain combines TRBV30 with TRBJ1-4, with a possible D match to TRBD1 (6 bases). CDR1 and CDR2 (germline): GTSNPN, SVGIG (reference sequence). The germline V and J ends were trimmed by 3 bases and 6 bases, with 11 bases remaining between them. The length of the CDR3 is 13 residues. The CDR3 here is CAWSRDTDEKLFF. Written as DNA, the CDR3 is TGTGCCTGGAGCCGGGACACGGATGAAAAACTGTTTTTT. The whole variable domain, remainder taken from reference TRBV30 and TRBJ1-4, is SQTIHQWPATLVQPVGSPLSLECTVEGTSNPNLYWYRQAAGRGLQLLFYSVGIGQISSEVPQNLSASRPQDRQFILSSKKLLLSDSGFYLCAWSRDTDEKLFFGSGTQLSVL.

The J gene is TRBJ1-2, the V gene TRBV18; D is undetermined. V lost 1 base and J lost 4, with 7 bases in between. CDR1 KGHSH and CDR2 LQKENI come from the germline V gene. The CDR3 loop spans 13 amino acids. In nucleotides, the CDR3 is TGTGCCAGCTCACCACTGCCAGTCTATGGCTACACCTTC. Its translation: CASSPLPVYGYTF.

This chain uses TRBV5-4 with TRBJ2-5; 16 bases agree with TRBD2. V shed 3 bases and J 5 bases; nucleotides not matched to a gene: 4. CDR3 length: 16 amino acids. Per the germline V gene, CDR1 is SGHNT and CDR2 is YYREEE (reference sequence). The CDR3 protein is CASSSGTSGGAETQYF. The CDR3 DNA sequence: TGTGCCAGCAGCTCCGGGACTAGCGGGGGGGCGGAGACCCAGTACTTC.

V and J are TRBV19 and TRBJ2-5; 9 bases fit TRBD1. Trimming at V came to 7 bases and at J to 5 bases, leaving 17 bases not matched to a gene. The CDR3 extends over 17 amino acids. CDR1 and CDR2 from the germline V gene are LNHDA and SQIVND (reference sequence). For the CDR3, the DNA is TGTGCCAGTAAGGGCACGATACAGGGGGCCGGGGACGAGACCCAGTACTTC. Protein product: CASKGTIQGAGDETQYF.

The chain combines TRBV12-5 with TRBJ2-2; tentative D call: TRBD2 (5 bases). Looked up from germline, CDR1 is LGHNT and CDR2 is FRNRAP. This CDR3 has 14 amino acids. The V end was cut by 7 bases, the J end by 4 bases, with 13 bases between. The CDR3 nucleotides are TGTGCTAGTGCCGGAGGTAGTGGCACCGGGGAGCTGTTTTTT. As protein: CASAGGSGTGELFF.

This clone was seen only a few times. This chain links TRBV19 with TRBJ1-5; 8 bases align to TRBD1. This CDR3 has 17 amino acids. Germline V lookup: CDR1 LNHDA, CDR2 SQIVND (reference sequence). The V gene end was trimmed by 3 bases and the J gene end by 0 bases; junction bases not matched to a gene: 7. The CDR3 region has the DNA TGTGCCAGTAGTATCGCGGGACAGGTTTATAGCAATCAGCCCCAGCATTTT. This codes for CASSIAGQVYSNQPQHF.

This chain joins TRBV19 and TRBJ2-3, with 7 bases that match TRBD1. J lost 0 bases, V lost 3 bases, and 6 bases had no gene match. This CDR3 spans 16 amino acids. CDR1 is LNHDA, CDR2 SQIVND, per germline (reference sequence). The DNA of the CDR3 is TGTGCCAGTAGTATCAAGACAGGGTGGAGCACAGATACGCAGTATTTT. Amino acids: CASSIKTGWSTDTQYF.